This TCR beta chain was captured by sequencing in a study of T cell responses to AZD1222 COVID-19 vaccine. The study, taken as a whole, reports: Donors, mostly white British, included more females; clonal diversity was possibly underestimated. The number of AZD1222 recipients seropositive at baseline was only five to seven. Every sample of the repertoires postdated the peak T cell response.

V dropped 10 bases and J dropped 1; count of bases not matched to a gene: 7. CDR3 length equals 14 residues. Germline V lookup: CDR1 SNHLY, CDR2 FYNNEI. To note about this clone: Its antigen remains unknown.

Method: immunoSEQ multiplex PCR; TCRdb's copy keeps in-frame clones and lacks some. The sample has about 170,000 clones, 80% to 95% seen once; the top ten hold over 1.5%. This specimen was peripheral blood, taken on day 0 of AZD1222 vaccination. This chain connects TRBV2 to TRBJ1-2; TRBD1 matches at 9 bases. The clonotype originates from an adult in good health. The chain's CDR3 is CATGQGNRNYGYTF. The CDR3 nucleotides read TGTGCCACTGGACAGGGGAATCGTAACTATGGCTACACCTTC.